This T cell receptor (beta chain) was captured in a study of T cell responses to AZD1222 COVID-19 vaccine. With 4 bases removed from V and 5 bases from J, the gap between germline ends came to 15 bases. The CDR3 contains 15 residues. Germline V gives CDR1 SEHNR, CDR2 FQNEAQ (reference sequence). Assay: immunoSEQ multiplex PCR; the TCRdb copy retains only in-frame clones and omits some. The data contain fewer than 120,000 clones, less than 95% of them singletons. For this clone: The antigen remains unidentified.

Points from the study as a whole: In the spike-specific TCR repertoire, nearly half reportedly target unmutated variant regions. Donors skewed white British and female; clonal diversity was possibly underestimated. Only after the peak T cell response were repertoires sampled.

The starting material was peripheral blood, obtained on day 0 of AZD1222 vaccination. V and J are TRBV7-9 and TRBJ2-1, with D perhaps matching TRBD2 (5 bases). The receptor was isolated from an adult in good health. The CDR3 coding sequence is TGTGCCAGCAGCTCGCAGCGGACCTACCACAATGAGCAGTTCTTC. Its protein is CASSSQRTYHNEQFF.